What follows are 11 T cell receptor beta chains derived from one specimen sequenced in a study of cytomegalovirus exposure and HLA in healthy donors. Primers included in the PCR were 60 Vbeta and 13 Jbeta primers. Repertoires were generated with immunoSEQ multiplex PCR, while TCRdb's copy carries only in-frame clones and drops some. The sample includes roughly 79,000 clones. Input material: PBMCs. Receptors originate from a man aged 30-40 years in good health and CMV-seronegative.

The chain combines TRBV11-3 with TRBJ2-5; D is unclear. With 1 base removed from V and 1 base from J, the gap between germline ends came to 16 bases. The germline V gene has CDR1 SGHNT and CDR2 YENEEA. The CDR3 has 17 residues. DNA for the CDR3: TGTGCCAGCAGCTTAGGCTCGCGAGTAAGCTTCCAAGAGACCCAGTACTTC. This encodes CASSLGSRVSFQETQYF.

V usage is TRBV27 and J usage is TRBJ2-7; 7 bases are a match to TRBD1. The CDR3 extends over 16 amino acids. After removal of 6 bases from V and 2 bases from J, the junction contained 13 bases not matched to a gene. Germline V gene sequence: CDR1 MNHEY, CDR2 SMNVEV (reference sequence). CDR3 in amino acids: CASSQSRGSLAYEQYF. CDR3 nucleotide sequence: TGTGCCAGCAGCCAATCCAGGGGGAGTCTAGCCTACGAGCAGTACTTC.

This chain joins TRBV4-1 and TRBJ2-7, with D possibly TRBD1 on 6 matching bases. Germline lookup yields CDR1 MGHRA and CDR2 YSYEKL. The CDR3 runs to 15 residues. V lost 1 base, J lost 5 bases, and 15 bases lay in between. As DNA, the CDR3 is TGCGCCAGCAGCCAAGTAATAAACAGGGAACACGAGCAGTACTTC. It encodes CASSQVINREHEQYF.

CDR3 nucleotides: TGCGCCAGCAGGGGACAGCATCACACTGAAGCTTTCTTT. It yields the protein CASRGQHHTEAFF. The genes are TRBV10-1 and TRBJ1-1; 7 nucleotides agree with TRBD1. Germline V gene lookup returns CDR1 WNHNN and CDR2 SYGVQD (reference sequence). The CDR3 spans 13 residues. J gave up 3 bases and V 6 bases, and 4 bases lay outside the gene matches.

The genes are TRBV28 and TRBJ2-5; TRBD2 aligns across 11 bases. The J segment lost 2 bases and the V segment lost 6 bases, leaving 14 bases of the junction unmatched. Germline-derived CDR1 and CDR2 are MDHEN and SYDVKM. CDR3 length equals 18 residues. The CDR3 loop reads CASSPPRRLAGGQETQYF. CDR3 DNA: TGTGCCAGCAGCCCTCCTAGGCGGCTAGCGGGAGGACAAGAGACCCAGTACTTC.

This clone counts as medium-sized by frequency. The genes are TRBV6-4 and TRBJ1-6; D unclear. Germline assignment: CDR1 MRHNA and CDR2 SNTAGT. The CDR3 has 14 residues. V was trimmed by 6 bases and J by 7 bases, leaving 13 bases between them. The DNA for the CDR3 is TGTGCCAGCAGCCGAGAAGCGGGGAATTCACCCCTCCACTTT. It yields the protein CASSREAGNSPLHF.

This chain joins TRBV6-1 and TRBJ1-2; D is unclear. The ends were cut back, 6 bases at V and 8 bases at J, with 16 bases in the middle. The length of the CDR3 is 13 residues. Germline V gene sequence: CDR1 MNHNS, CDR2 SASEGT. CDR3 coding DNA: TGTGCCAGCAGGGTACTAGGTACGAGAGGCTACACCTTC. Its translation is CASRVLGTRGYTF.

The chain employs TRBV18 and TRBJ1-5; D is unclear. Trimming shortened V by 6 bases and J by 5 bases, and 14 bases separated the two germline ends. This CDR3 has 14 residues. Germline lookup yields CDR1 KGHSH and CDR2 LQKENI. This chain's CDR3 is CASSPQGRDQPQHF. Here the CDR3 DNA reads TGTGCCAGCTCCCCCCAAGGTCGGGATCAGCCCCAGCATTTT.

This chain links TRBV19 with TRBJ1-2; 7 bases match TRBD1. Germline V gene sequence: CDR1 LNHDA, CDR2 SQIVND (reference sequence). V dropped 6 bases and J dropped 4; count of bases not matched to a gene: 14. CDR3 length: 16 residues. The CDR3 nucleotides read TGTGCCAGTAGGACAGGGATGAACGCGGTTAGCTATGGCTACACCTTC. Protein sequence: CASRTGMNAVSYGYTF.

The chain is built from TRBV4-2 and TRBJ2-7; TRBD2 aligns across 9 bases. The CDR3 covers 16 residues. V was pared by 3 bases and J by 0 bases, with 6 bases of the junction left unmatched. CDR1 is LGHNA and CDR2 is YNFKEQ in the germline V gene. CDR3 DNA sequence: TGTGCCAGCAGCCAGGCGCTAGCGGGGAGCTCCTACGAGCAGTACTTC. Protein product: CASSQALAGSSYEQYF.

The rearrangement uses TRBV5-1 and TRBJ1-1; 7 bases map to TRBD1. The CDR3 consists of 14 residues. Germline V gene sequence: CDR1 SGHRS, CDR2 YFSETQ. J lost 4 bases, V lost 2 bases, and 5 bases had no gene match. This CDR3 is CASSFSGGITEAFF. The DNA of the CDR3 is TGCGCCAGCAGCTTTTCAGGGGGTATCACTGAAGCTTTCTTT.